This T cell receptor beta chain was documented in a study of a mutant IDH1 vaccine in newly diagnosed glioma. Study at large: Scheduled for weeks 1, 3, 5, 7, 11, 15, 19 and 23, eight vaccinations were given to patients. Patients' prior therapy spanned radiotherapy, temozolomide, or both; most underwent both. Of the patients given treatment, roughly 60% were male and around 40% were female, and a mean age of approximately 40 years was recorded.

Study findings and constraints: Pseudoprogression appeared independent of alterations in top peripheral clonotypes.

TCRdb's copy holds only in-frame clones and misses some; the assay was immunoSEQ multiplex PCR. Here the sample spans under 45,000 clones, approximately 76% being singletons. Comments on this clone: Its antigen is not known.

Time point noted: week 23, last vaccination. Each dose delivered 300 ug of mutant IDH1 20-mer peptide subcutaneously with imiquimod. The CDR3 totals 16 residues. Germline V CDR1 and CDR2: MGHRA, YSYEKL. V lost 2 bases, J lost 9 bases, and 20 bases lay in between. The sequencing used PBMCs, collected from a glioma patient whose treatment included an IDH1 peptide vaccine. The rearrangement links TRBV4-1 to TRBJ2-1; tentatively, D is TRBD1 or TRBD2 (5 bases each). This clonotype originated in a man between 50 and 59 years old with glioma. The CDR3, as DNA: TGCGCCAGCAGCCAACAGAATTTGGTGGGGGTGGGTGAGCAGTTCTTC. The encoded protein is CASSQQNLVGVGEQFF.